This T cell receptor (beta chain) appears in the sequencing data of a study of shared clonotypes between healthy human individuals. Sequencing used immunoSEQ multiplex PCR; TCRdb keeps in-frame clones, though not all of them. The profile shows over a million clones, roughly 75% of them singletons. The germline V and J ends were trimmed by 4 bases and 1 base, with 5 bases remaining between them. This CDR3 contains 12 residues. Germline values: CDR1 SNHLY, CDR2 FYNNEI. Sequencing was carried out using memory CD4+ T cells sorted from blood. Subset: CD45RA-negative fraction. The genes are TRBV2 and TRBJ2-7; no clear D. The TCR originated in a man aged 18 to 30 in good health. The CDR3: CASSGVSYEQYF. The CDR3 nucleotides read TGTGCCAGCAGTGGAGTTTCCTACGAGCAGTACTTC.